This section outlines one T cell receptor beta chain sequence together with its context. These data come from a study of blood T cell repertoires in COVID-19. For the study at large: COVID-19 samples collected from the United States, Italy and Spain covered acute and convalescent phases. Nucleic acid was either cDNA or gDNA, and it came from T cells, B-cell-depleted T cells, or PBMCs.

Original processing notes: Researchers report that nucleated cell counts were estimated from reference gene primer amplification. The assay was immunoSEQ multiplex PCR, and TCRdb's table has in-frame clones only and misses some. The DNA gave D and trimming, while V, J and clone size come from that table. The sample lists about 360,000 clones; roughly 80% were seen once. The material sequenced was peripheral blood. This TCR derives from a human donor with acute or convalescent COVID-19. The donor label of this sample is uncertain.

The DNA for the CDR3 is TGTGCCAGCAGCTTCCTCCTAGCGGGAGTCTACGAGCAGTACTTC. Protein: CASSFLLAGVYEQYF. V is TRBV7-8 and J is TRBJ2-7, with 10 bases fitting TRBD2. The germline V gene encodes CDR1 SGHVS and CDR2 FQNEAQ. CDR3 size: 15 residues. The V segment lost 3 bases and the J segment 3 bases; nucleotides outside the gene matches: 5.